This T cell receptor beta chain was profiled in a study of shared T cell receptors in the human thymus. Assay: immunoSEQ multiplex PCR; the TCRdb copy retains only in-frame clones and omits some. The sample lists some 720,000 clones, 88% seen once, with around 0.0099% in the top ten. The CDR3 length is 14 residues. Deletions cut 2 bases from V and 3 bases from J, with 5 bases between. Germline V lookup: CDR1 MDHEN, CDR2 SYDVKM. The data were also submitted as part of a second study, on human thymus T cells. That investigation notes: In corrective heart surgery, resections were taken, and these provided the thymus tissue. Related research found strongly overlapping thymic repertoires in unrelated individuals.

This receptor was taken from a boy younger than two with a congenital heart defect. The rearrangement joins TRBV28 to TRBJ2-6; no definite D call. The specimen sequenced was thymocytes. The CDR3: CASSLTRGANVLTF. The CDR3 nucleotides are TGTGCCAGCAGTTTAACGCGTGGGGCCAACGTCCTGACTTTC. Variable domain in full (rest from reference TRBV28 and TRBJ2-6): DVKVTQSSRYLVKRTGEKVFLECVQDMDHENMFWYRQDPGLGLRLIYFSYDVKMKEKGDIPEGYSVSREKKERFSLILESASTNQTSMYLCASSLTRGANVLTFGAGSRLTVL.